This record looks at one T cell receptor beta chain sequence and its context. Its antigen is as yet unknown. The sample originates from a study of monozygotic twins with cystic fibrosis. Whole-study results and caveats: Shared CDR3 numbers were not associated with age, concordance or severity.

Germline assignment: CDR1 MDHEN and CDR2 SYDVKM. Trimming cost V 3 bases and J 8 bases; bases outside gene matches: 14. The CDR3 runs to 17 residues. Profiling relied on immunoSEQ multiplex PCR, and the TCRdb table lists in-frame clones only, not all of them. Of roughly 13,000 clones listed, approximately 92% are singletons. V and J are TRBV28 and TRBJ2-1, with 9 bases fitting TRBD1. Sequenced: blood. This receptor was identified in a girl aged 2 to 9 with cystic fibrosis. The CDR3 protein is CASSLPWDRVWRDEQFF. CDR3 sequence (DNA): TGTGCCAGCAGTTTGCCTTGGGACAGGGTGTGGAGAGATGAGCAGTTCTTC.